This T cell receptor beta chain was captured in a study of cytomegalovirus exposure and HLA in healthy donors (dated by TCRdb to 2016 to 2017). Turning to the overall study: An earlier analysis of about 560 of the donors reported approximately 280 Gb of sequence data and about 120 million unique TCR beta sequences obtained from about 179 million T cells. An early release covering over 500 HLA-typed donors comprised 250 to 350 gigabases of sequencing data and around 85 million unique TCR sequences. Among the roughly 430 genotyped donors, more than 70% belonged to the genetic ancestry cluster associated with self-reported Caucasian donors. The aim of the study was to test whether cataloging public T cell receptors could identify signatures of past pathogen exposure. The study used immunosequencing to profile the T cell repertoires of approximately 690 subjects and linked those repertoires to cytomegalovirus serostatus. Along with the 666-subject first cohort, a separate validation cohort of around 120 different subjects was used. High-throughput TCR immunosequencing, statistical association of individual TCRs with disease status, and machine learning were combined to predict cytomegalovirus infection status. A later analysis re-analyzed previously published TCR beta repertoires from roughly 600 donors and added high-resolution HLA genotyping to study TCR occurrence patterns. In the later analysis, no new phenotypic data were used to find candidate immune exposures; instead, reliance was placed on TCR beta sequences and their occurrence across donors. An earlier analysis of nearly 600 of the donors applied high-throughput TCR beta sequencing to assess whether each TCR beta V gene segment acted as functional or pseudogenic. Donor age, sex, ethnicity and CMV serostatus were compiled together with the repertoire data. Genome-wide SNP genotypes for about three fifths of the roughly 670 donors were used in a later genetic analysis, which treated that subset as a discovery cohort. All discovery cohort repertoires had been generated using a single sequencing platform. HLA typing covered class I and class II loci at four-digit resolution. Typing coverage differed by locus: A, B, C, DRB1 and DQB1 were typed in about 620-640 donors, DQA1 in about 560, DPA1 in some 610, and DPB1 in roughly 450. Roughly 5 DR-DQ haplotypes were treated as single units for association and clustering because of strong linkage in the cohort. Among about 400 genotyped donors of the cohort, an average of around 220,000 unique TCR beta nucleotide sequences was sequenced per donor, of which 15% to 20% were non-productive.

Per the germline V gene (reference sequence), MNHNY is the CDR1 and SVGAGI is the CDR2. V is cut by 6 bases and J by 6 bases, and the space between the germline ends is 18 bases. Taken from cysteine to phenylalanine, the CDR3 has 14 residues. Just CDR3 DNA is preserved here, 42 bases in frame from base 1. The study at large found these results: Compared with equally common non-associated chains, HLA-associated TCR beta chains in a later analysis were more clonally expanded and had lower generation probabilities. It was suggested by the authors that the approach could potentially be generalized to other disease states and immunological phenotypes. A later genetic analysis associated a missense DCLRE1C variant with V-gene and J-gene trimming of TCR beta chains, and an independent cohort replicated the association. For the cohort, immune exposure information was limited to CMV serostatus. Because some donors lacked HLA typing at each locus, the association tests relied only on the typed subset. Roughly uniform sequencing depth across donors was assumed in presence/absence analyses, although this assumption may not hold. Three of the identified cytomegalovirus-associated TCR beta chains were confirmed in vitro to be specific for cytomegalovirus antigens. Most TCR sequences were observed very rarely across donors, whereas some public TCRs were present in many individuals. A further reported finding was that TCR beta sequences accurately predicted the HLA-A and HLA-B alleles for most subjects in the first cohort. In both the original and validation cohorts, the classifier was reported to diagnose cytomegalovirus status with high specificity and sensitivity. Compared with the roughly 670-donor mean, donors in an Asian-associated ancestry cluster had fewer N-insertions in productive TCRs, according to a later genetic analysis. Specific HLA alleles were associated with 16,951 TCR beta sequences at a false discovery rate of 0.05 in a later analysis. This cohort had only TCR beta chains sequenced, and the lack of alpha or paired-chain data limited which features could be detected. A later analysis reported that several top co-occurrence clusters appeared linked to parvovirus B19, influenza, CMV and Epstein-Barr virus. In the study, approximately 160 TCR beta chains were listed as associated with cytomegalovirus. When HLA alleles, especially DR and DQ, strongly co-occurred, TCR associations were difficult to assign to individual alleles. A later analysis found that most CMV-associated TCR beta chains appeared HLA-restricted, with HLA associations seemingly driven largely by CMV exposure. The sequencing pipeline was judged likely to have produced a cluster of highly shared sequence variants as a technical artifact. In an earlier analysis of about 540 of the donors, most TCR beta V segments were observed in productive rearrangements about 87% or about 30% of the time, broadly matching IMGT annotations. The 87-base-pair reads could not distinguish some IMGT-functional V segments, including TRBV6-2 and TRBV6-3, so those segments were excluded. Correlated functional status among segregating V segments might be attributable to linkage disequilibrium, but an unknown experimental factor could not be ruled out. Because counts were too low, around 17 rarely observed V segments, including chromosome 9 orphons, were left out of the earlier analysis of a few hundred of the donors. According to a later analysis, TCR association rates differed among HLA loci, with DRB1 alleles showing the most associated TCRs and HLA-C alleles showing the fewest.

The receptor library was made with the immunoSEQ multiplex PCR assay. For the multiplex PCR, a mixture combining 60 forward primers for TCR Vbeta segments and 13 reverse primers for TCR Jbeta segments was used. Amplification of the CDR3 region of rearranged TCR beta genes was performed with a multiplex PCR assay on genomic DNA. The Illumina HiSeq System was used to sequence the amplified TCR beta libraries as 87-base-pair reads. The study's processing was this. A later analysis tallied tens of millions of unique TCR beta chains across the 610 or so repertoires, and about 10 million of those chains were shared by two or more donors. Raw reads were error-corrected and collapsed into unique sequences with a nearest-neighbor algorithm that merged closely related sequences to remove PCR and sequencing errors. Alignment of CDR3 sequences to IMGT reference sequences was used to assign V, D and J gene segments. For a sequence to be retained, a match of at least six nucleotides was required to both a V gene segment and a J gene segment. A rearrangement counted as productive if the CDR3 had no stop codons and remained in frame with V and J, and every other rearrangement counted as non-productive. CDR3 was defined according to IMGT convention as the region running from the second conserved V-encoded cysteine to the conserved J-encoded phenylalanine. The earlier analysis of 587 of the donors excluded sequences that lacked an unambiguous match to a single V gene segment. In an earlier analysis of about 590 of the donors, a V segment was called functional when productive rearrangements were above 56.7%, and segregating when the standard deviation between donors exceeded 5%. A statistical classification framework was developed to diagnose cytomegalovirus status using the catalog of TCR beta chain sequences. A later analysis assigned V and J genes by comparing TCR nucleotide sequences with IMGT/GENE-DB human TR gene sequences. Using the TCRdist pipeline, a later analysis assigned CDR3 sequences along with most-parsimonious VDJ recombination scenarios. A later analysis defined each TCR beta chain by its CDR3 amino acid sequence plus V-gene family, and excluded reads lacking a unique V-gene family. As a way to deal with suspected cross-contamination and a sequencing artifact, a later analysis dropped more than 500 nucleotide sequences that were highly shared and had low generation probability. For each public chain, a later analysis derived a clonal expansion index from normalized ranks of inferred template counts within each repertoire. A later analysis computed generation probabilities with a VDJ recombination model fitted to out-of-frame rearrangements, and checked the results against IGoR. A later analysis scored TCR-TCR, TCR-HLA and TCR-CMV co-occurrence with hypergeometric tests, applying a repertoire-size bias correction to TCR pairs. A later analysis estimated false discovery rates by permuting HLA or CMV assignments 20 times. In a later analysis, co-occurring TCRs were grouped using DBSCAN, and TCRdist sequence similarity was added for clustering within HLA-allele-positive subsets. For co-occurrence clustering, repertoires with fewer than 30,000 or more than 120,000 public chains were excluded, along with five repertoires with anomalous nucleotide sharing. TCRdb limited this immuneACCESS table to in-frame rearrangements with V and J called. A share of clones is missing; checked studies link under half to unresolved V genes, and the rest is unexplained. Clonal size and the V and J genes are those of that table, whereas D and trimming came from the DNA. Counted in this sample were about 120,000 clones; around 80% of them appeared once. The ten biggest clones cover around 1.5% of the sample.

In total, roughly 710 healthy bone marrow donors made up the cohort. At the time of sampling, every cohort member was nominally healthy, though immune exposures that went unrecorded were likely present. The donor tested CMV seronegative and was one of the 352 seronegative cohort members. A peripheral blood sample was collected from each donor, and TCR beta sequencing was performed on peripheral blood mononuclear cells. Genomic DNA was extracted from the blood cell samples with the Qiagen DNeasy Blood Extraction Kit. About this clone itself: Its binding antigen is unknown. No much larger clone is present one base from it, and per-base qualities are unavailable.

The receptor was derived from a woman in her late teens or twenties in good health and CMV-seronegative. Sample: PBMCs. Rearrangement joined TRBV6-6 to TRBJ2-7; tentative D gene TRBD2, with 6 bases matching. CDR3 reads: CASRPNGSGLEQYF. The DNA sequence is given as TGTGCCAGCAGGCCCAATGGTAGCGGACTCGAGCAGTACTTC.